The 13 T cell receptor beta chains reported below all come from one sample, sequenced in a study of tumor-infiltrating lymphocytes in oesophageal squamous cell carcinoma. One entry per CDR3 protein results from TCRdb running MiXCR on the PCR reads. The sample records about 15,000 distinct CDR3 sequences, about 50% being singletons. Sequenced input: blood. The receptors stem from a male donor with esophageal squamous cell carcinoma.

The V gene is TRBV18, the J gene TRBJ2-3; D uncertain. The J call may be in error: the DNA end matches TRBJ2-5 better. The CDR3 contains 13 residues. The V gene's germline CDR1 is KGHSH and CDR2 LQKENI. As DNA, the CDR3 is TGTGCCAGCTCACCATACGTTGACGAGACCCAGTACTTC. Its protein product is CASSPYVDETQYF.

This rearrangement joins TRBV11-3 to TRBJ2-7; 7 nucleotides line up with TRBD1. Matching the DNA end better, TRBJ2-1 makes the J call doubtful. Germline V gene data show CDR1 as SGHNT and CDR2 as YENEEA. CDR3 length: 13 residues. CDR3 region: CASSLVGTVEQFF. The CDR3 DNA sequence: TGTGCCAGCAGCTTAGTCGGGACAGTTGAGCAGTTCTTC.

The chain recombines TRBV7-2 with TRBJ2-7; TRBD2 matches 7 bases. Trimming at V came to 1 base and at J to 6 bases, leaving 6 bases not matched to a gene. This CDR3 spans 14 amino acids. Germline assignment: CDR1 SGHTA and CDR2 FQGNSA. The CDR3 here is CASSLGGGLGEQYF. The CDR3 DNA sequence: TGTGCCAGCAGCTTAGGGGGGGGTTTAGGCGAGCAGTACTTC. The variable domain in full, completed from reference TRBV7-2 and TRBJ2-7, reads GAGVSQSPSNKVTEKGKDVELRCDPISGHTALYWYRQSLGQGLEFLIYFQGNSAPDKSGLPSDRFSAERTGGSVSTLTIQRTQQEDSAVYLCASSLGGGLGEQYFGPGTRLTVT.

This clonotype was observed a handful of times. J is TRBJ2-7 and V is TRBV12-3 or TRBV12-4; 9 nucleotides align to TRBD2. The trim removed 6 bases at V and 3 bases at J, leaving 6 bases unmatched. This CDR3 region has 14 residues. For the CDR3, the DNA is TGTGCCAGCAGCCCCGAGACTAGCGGCTACGAGCAGTACTTC. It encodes CASSPETSGYEQYF.

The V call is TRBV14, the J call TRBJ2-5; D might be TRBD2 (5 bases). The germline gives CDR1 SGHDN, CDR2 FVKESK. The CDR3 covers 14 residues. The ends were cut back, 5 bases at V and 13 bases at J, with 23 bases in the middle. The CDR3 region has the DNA TGTGCCAGCAGCTTCCAATTATTCACCGGGGAGCTGTACTTC. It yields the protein CASSFQLFTGELYF.

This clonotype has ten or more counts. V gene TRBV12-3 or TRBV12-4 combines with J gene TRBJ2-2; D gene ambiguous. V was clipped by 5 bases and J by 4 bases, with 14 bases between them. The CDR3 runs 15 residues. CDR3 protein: CASSNVDGPTGELFF. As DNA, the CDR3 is TGTGCCAGCAGTAACGTCGACGGACCCACCGGGGAGCTGTTTTTT.

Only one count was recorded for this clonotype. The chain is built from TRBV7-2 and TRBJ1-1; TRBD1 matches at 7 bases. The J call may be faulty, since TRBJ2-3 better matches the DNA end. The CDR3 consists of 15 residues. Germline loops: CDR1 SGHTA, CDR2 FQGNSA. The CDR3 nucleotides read TGTGCCAGCAGCTCCCCGGACAGGCTCACAGATACGCAGTATTTT. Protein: CASSSPDRLTDTQYF.

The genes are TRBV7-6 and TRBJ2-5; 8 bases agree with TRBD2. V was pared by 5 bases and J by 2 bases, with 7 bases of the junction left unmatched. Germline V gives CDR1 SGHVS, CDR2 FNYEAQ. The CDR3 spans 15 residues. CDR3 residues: CASSRVPGGQETQYF. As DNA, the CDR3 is TGTGCCAGCAGCCGAGTTCCGGGGGGGCAAGAGACCCAGTACTTC.

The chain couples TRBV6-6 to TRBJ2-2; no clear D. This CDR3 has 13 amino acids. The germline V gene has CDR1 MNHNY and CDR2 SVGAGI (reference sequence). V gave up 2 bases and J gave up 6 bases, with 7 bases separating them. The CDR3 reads CASSYTWAGELFF. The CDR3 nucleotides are TGTGCCAGCAGTTACACTTGGGCCGGGGAGCTGTTTTTT.

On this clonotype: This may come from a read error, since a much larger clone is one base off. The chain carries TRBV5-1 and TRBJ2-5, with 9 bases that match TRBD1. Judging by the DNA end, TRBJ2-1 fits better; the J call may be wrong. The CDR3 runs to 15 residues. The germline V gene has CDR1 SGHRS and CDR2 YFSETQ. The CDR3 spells CASSLALGQGVTQFF. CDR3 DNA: TGCGCCAGCAGCTTAGCTTTGGGACAGGGAGTGACCCAGTTCTTC.

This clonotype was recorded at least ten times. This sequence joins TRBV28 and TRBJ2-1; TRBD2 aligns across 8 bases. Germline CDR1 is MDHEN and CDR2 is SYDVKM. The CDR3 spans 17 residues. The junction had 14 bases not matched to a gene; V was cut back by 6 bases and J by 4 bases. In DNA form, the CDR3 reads TGTGCCAGCAGGGGAATAACCGGGACTAGGATATACAATGAGCAGTTCTTC. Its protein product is CASRGITGTRIYNEQFF.

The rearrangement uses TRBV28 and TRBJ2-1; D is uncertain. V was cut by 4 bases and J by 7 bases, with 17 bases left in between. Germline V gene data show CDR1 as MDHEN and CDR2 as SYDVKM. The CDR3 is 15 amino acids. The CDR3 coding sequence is TGTGCCAGCAGTTCCCTGCTCGGCCCACAAAATGAGCAGTTCTTC. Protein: CASSSLLGPQNEQFF. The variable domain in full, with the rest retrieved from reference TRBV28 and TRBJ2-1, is DVKVTQSSRYLVKRTGEKVFLECVQDMDHENMFWYRQDPGLGLRLIYFSYDVKMKEKGDIPEGYSVSREKKERFSLILESASTNQTSMYLCASSSLLGPQNEQFFGPGTRLTVL.

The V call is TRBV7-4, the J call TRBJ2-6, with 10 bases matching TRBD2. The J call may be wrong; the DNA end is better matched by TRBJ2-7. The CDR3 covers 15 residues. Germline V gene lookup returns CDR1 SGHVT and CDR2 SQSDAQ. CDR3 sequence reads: CASSLQSGRAEEQYF. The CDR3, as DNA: TGTGCCAGCAGCCTTCAAAGCGGGAGGGCTGAAGAGCAGTACTTC.